These 21 T cell receptor beta chains were all obtained from the same sample, sequenced in a study of low-dose radiotherapy and immunotherapy resistance in tumors. Covering alpha and beta chains, TRAV- and TRBV-specific primers were used for the first-strand cDNA. The TCRs were subjected to amplification over approximately 18 PCR cycles employing a constant-region primer in conjunction with a V-primer adapter. TCRdb reanalysed the reads using MiXCR and keeps one entry per CDR3 protein. The sample lists tens of thousands of distinct CDR3 sequences; about a sixth were seen once. The time point denotes: before trial treatment. This specimen was PBMCs, taken before treatment. Receptors originate from a male donor with prostate cancer.

Many counts were recorded for this clonotype. This rearrangement joins TRBV11-2 to TRBJ2-7; perhaps TRBD1 as D (6 bases). The V gene lost 3 bases and the J gene lost 2 bases, with 11 bases spanning the gap. The CDR3 is made up of 14 amino acids. Germline V gene data show CDR1 as SGHAT and CDR2 as FQNNGV. This chain's CDR3 is CASSLQGQAYEQYF. The CDR3 nucleotides are TGTGCCAGCAGCTTGCAGGGGCAGGCCTACGAGCAGTACTTC. The full variable domain, its missing parts supplied by reference TRBV11-2 and TRBJ2-7, is EAGVAQSPRYKIIEKRQSVAFWCNPISGHATLYWYQQILGQGPKLLIQFQNNGVVDDSQLPKDRFSAERLKGVDSTLKIQPAKLEDSAVYLCASSLQGQAYEQYFGPGTRLTVT.

This clonotype was counted at least ten times. The V call is TRBV5-5, the J call TRBJ2-7; 7 bases line up with TRBD1. V lost 4 bases, J lost 9 bases, and 10 bases stayed unmatched. The CDR3 totals 13 residues. The germline CDR1 and CDR2 sequences are SGHKS and YYEKEE (reference sequence). CDR3 protein: CASSPDRDERQYF. The CDR3 DNA is TGTGCCAGCAGCCCTGACAGGGACGAGAGGCAGTACTTC. The complete variable domain, with remaining parts taken from reference TRBV5-5 and TRBJ2-7, reads DAGVTQSPTHLIKTRGQQVTLRCSPISGHKSVSWYQQVLGQGPQFIFQYYEKEERGRGNFPDRFSARQFPNYSSELNVNALLLGDSALYLCASSPDRDERQYFGPGTRLTVT.

This clonotype has a count of ten or more. The rearrangement links TRBV24-1 to TRBJ1-2; D is perhaps TRBD1 (5 bases). This CDR3 is built from 15 residues. CDR1 and CDR2 from the germline V gene are KGHDR and SFDVKD. The ends were cut back, 1 base at V and 4 bases at J, with 12 bases in the middle. The CDR3 reads CATSDFGQGFYGYTF. The DNA for the CDR3 is TGTGCCACCAGTGATTTCGGGCAGGGTTTCTATGGCTACACCTTC.

This clonotype was detected ten times or more. This chain connects TRBV6-2 or TRBV6-3 to TRBJ1-5, with 8 positions matching TRBD1. V shed 6 bases and J 0 bases; nucleotides not matched to a gene: 4. Germline CDR1 reads MNHEY; CDR2 reads SVGEGT. The CDR3 runs 15 residues. This chain's CDR3 is CASRGTGYSNQPQHF. The CDR3 nucleotides read TGTGCCAGCAGGGGGACAGGTTATAGCAATCAGCCCCAGCATTTT.

The genes are TRBV6-2 or TRBV6-3 and TRBJ2-1; 8 bases line up with TRBD2. CDR1 is MNHEY, CDR2 SVGEGT, per germline. CDR3 length: 15 amino acids. After removal of 5 bases from V and 10 bases from J, the junction contained 13 bases not matched to a gene. DNA for the CDR3: TGTGCCAGCAGTGTTCTTATCGGGGGGGCCGGGGAGCAGTTCTTC. This sequence encodes CASSVLIGGAGEQFF.

This clonotype is medium-sized within its sample. The V and J genes are TRBV6-1 and TRBJ2-1; D uncertain. CDR1 and CDR2 (germline): MNHNS, SASEGT. Trimming took 4 bases from V and 9 from J, leaving 7 bases between them. The CDR3 has 11 amino acids. The CDR3 is CASSALSEQFF. The DNA of the CDR3 is TGTGCCAGCAGTGCGCTCTCTGAGCAGTTCTTC.

At least ten counts were recorded for this clonotype. CDR3 sequence (DNA): TGTGCCAGCAGCTCCGGACATCAAGAGACCCAGTACTTC. Its protein product is CASSSGHQETQYF. This chain joins TRBV5-6 and TRBJ2-5, with D possibly matching TRBD1 (5 bases). The CDR3 runs to 13 residues. Germline V gene lookup returns CDR1 SGHDT and CDR2 YYEEEE. The germline V and J ends were trimmed by 3 bases and 2 bases, with 8 bases remaining between them. Based on the CDR3 plus reference TRBV5-6 and TRBJ2-5, the full variable domain is DAGVTQSPTHLIKTRGQQVTLRCSPKSGHDTVSWYQQALGQGPQFIFQYYEEEERQRGNFPDRFSGHQFPNYSSELNVNALLLGDSALYLCASSSGHQETQYFGPGTRLLVL.

This clonotype was seen repeatedly, ten times or more. The rearrangement links TRBV14 to TRBJ2-1; weak D call: TRBD1 (6 bases). Germline loops: CDR1 SGHDN, CDR2 FVKESK. CDR3 length equals 19 residues. The V end was cut by 0 bases, the J end by 3 bases, with 21 bases between. The CDR3 protein is CASSQERQGRVLLYNEQFF. CDR3 bases: TGTGCCAGCAGCCAAGAACGGCAGGGGCGAGTCCTGCTCTACAATGAGCAGTTCTTC.

The table lists this clonotype with many counts. The J gene is TRBJ1-5, the V gene TRBV20-1; TRBD1 aligns across 10 bases. Germline CDR1 is DFQATT and CDR2 is SNEGSKA (reference sequence). The CDR3 loop spans 15 amino acids. V was clipped by 5 bases and J by 4 bases; unmatched bases: 8. The CDR3 is CSAPSGTGANQPQHF. CDR3 sequence (DNA): TGCAGTGCTCCCTCCGGGACAGGGGCTAATCAGCCCCAGCATTTT.

This clonotype was seen many times. The V and J genes are TRBV7-6 and TRBJ2-1, with 13 positions matching TRBD2. The CDR3 contains 17 residues. V lost 4 bases to trimming and J lost 3 bases; unmatched junction nucleotides: 6. Germline V gene lookup returns CDR1 SGHVS and CDR2 FNYEAQ. The CDR3 spells CASSSTSGGAFYNEQFF. In DNA form, the CDR3 reads TGTGCCAGCAGCTCCACTAGCGGGGGGGCTTTCTACAATGAGCAGTTCTTC.

The chain uses TRBV4-1 and TRBJ2-7; a weak D match, TRBD2 (5 bases). The CDR3 totals 13 residues. V lost 4 bases, J lost 5 bases, and 12 bases lay in between. Germline-derived CDR1 and CDR2 are MGHRA and YSYEKL. DNA for the CDR3: TGCGCCAGCAGCCGCAAACTAGTCCACGAGCAGTACTTC. It specifies CASSRKLVHEQYF.

This clonotype was seen at least ten times. The chain combines TRBV6-1 with TRBJ2-3; TRBD2 agrees at 11 bases. Germline lookup yields CDR1 MNHNS and CDR2 SASEGT. The V segment lost 3 bases and the J segment 2 bases; nucleotides outside the gene matches: 4. The CDR3 has 16 amino acids. The CDR3 reads CASSEASGGTTDTQYF. For the CDR3, the DNA is TGTGCCAGCAGTGAGGCTAGCGGGGGGACCACAGATACGCAGTATTTT.

In its sample, this clonotype was seen many times. The chain combines TRBV12-3 or TRBV12-4 with TRBJ1-4; D gene uncertain. Trimming pared 4 bases from V and 0 bases from J, leaving 6 bases between. This CDR3 has 14 amino acids. CDR3: CASSSAATNEKLFF. In DNA, the CDR3 is TGTGCCAGCAGTTCGGCAGCAACTAATGAAAAACTGTTTTTT.

This clonotype has ten or more counts. The chain links TRBV6-1 to TRBJ1-1; 8 bases agree with TRBD1. The germline CDR1 and CDR2 sequences are MNHNS and SASEGT. V was pared by 2 bases and J by 4 bases, with 3 bases of the junction left unmatched. The CDR3 spans 14 residues. In DNA, the CDR3 is TGTGCCAGCAGTGAATTACAGGGGGTCACTGAAGCTTTCTTT. This codes for CASSELQGVTEAFF.

This clonotype occurred many times. The chain recombines TRBV29-1 with TRBJ2-5, with TRBD1 matching 10 bases. V lost 5 bases and J lost 1; bases outside the gene matches: 10. The CDR3 covers 16 residues. Germline CDR1 reads SQVTM; CDR2 reads ANQGSEA. The CDR3 protein is CSVPTHGTGVQETQYF. The CDR3 coding sequence is TGCAGCGTTCCCACCCACGGGACAGGGGTCCAAGAGACCCAGTACTTC.

This clonotype appeared once. V is TRBV5-1 and J is TRBJ1-6; the D is unclear. The CDR3 loop spans 14 amino acids. Germline CDR1 reads SGHRS; CDR2 reads YFSETQ. Trimming left V 5 bases short and J 0 bases short, with 6 bases between. In DNA form, the CDR3 reads TGCGCCAGCAGGCAAAGCTCCTATAATTCACCCCTCCACTTT. This translates into CASRQSSYNSPLHF.

Many counts were recorded for this clonotype. This rearrangement joins TRBV20-1 to TRBJ1-2, with D possibly TRBD1 on 5 matching bases. Looked up from germline, CDR1 is DFQATT and CDR2 is SNEGSKA (reference sequence). The CDR3 sequence is 11 residues long. The CDR3 DNA reads as TGCGGGGGTCGGCGGCTGAATGGCTACACCTTC. This codes for CGGRRLNGYTF.

This clonotype was detected many times. The chain has TRBV5-1 and TRBJ2-1; 12 nucleotides line up with TRBD2. Germline assignment: CDR1 SGHRS and CDR2 YFSETQ. CDR3 length: 15 amino acids. Trimming removed 5 bases from V and 8 bases from J; junction bases left unmatched: 8. The CDR3 spells CASRLAGGGADEQFF. CDR3 nucleotides: TGCGCCAGCAGACTAGCGGGGGGCGGGGCCGATGAGCAGTTCTTC.

This clonotype has at least ten counts. The genes are TRBV21-1 and TRBJ1-4; the D call in the table, TRBD1, was not verified against the DNA. TRBV21-1 corresponds to a pseudogene. The CDR3 has 15 amino acids. CDR3 residues: CASSKARGQEEKLFF. CDR3 sequence (DNA): TGTGCCAGCAGCAAAGCCAGGGGGCAGGAGGAAAAACTGTTTTTT.

This clonotype has ten or more counts. The V call is TRBV12-3 or TRBV12-4, the J call TRBJ2-1; D is unclear. The CDR3 runs to 11 residues. V lost 6 bases, J lost 6 bases, and 6 bases lay in between. CDR3 sequence reads: CASSRTNEQFF. The CDR3 nucleotides are TGTGCCAGCAGCAGGACCAATGAGCAGTTCTTC.

Worth noting for this clonotype: This likely came from a read error, as a far larger clone is one base away. The V gene is TRBV6-8, the J gene TRBJ2-7; D not resolved. Germline V gene sequence: CDR1 MNHGY, CDR2 SAAAGT. The V end was cut by 5 bases, the J end by 3 bases, with 8 bases between. This CDR3 contains 12 residues. The CDR3 nucleotides are TGTGCCAGCAGTACCCTCATCTACGAGCAGTACTTC. The encoded protein is CASSTLIYEQYF.